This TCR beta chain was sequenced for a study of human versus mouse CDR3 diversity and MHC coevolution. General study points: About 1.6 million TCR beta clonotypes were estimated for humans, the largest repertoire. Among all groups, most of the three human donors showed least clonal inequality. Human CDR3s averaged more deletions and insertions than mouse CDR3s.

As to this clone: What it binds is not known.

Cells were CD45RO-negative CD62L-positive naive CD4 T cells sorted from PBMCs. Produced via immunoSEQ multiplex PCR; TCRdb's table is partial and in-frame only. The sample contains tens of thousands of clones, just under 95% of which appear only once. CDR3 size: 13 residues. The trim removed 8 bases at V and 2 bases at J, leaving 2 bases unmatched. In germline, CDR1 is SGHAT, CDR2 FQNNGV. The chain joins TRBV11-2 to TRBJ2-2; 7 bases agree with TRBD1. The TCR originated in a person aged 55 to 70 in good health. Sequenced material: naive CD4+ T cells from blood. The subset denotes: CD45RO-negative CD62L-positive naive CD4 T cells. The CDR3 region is CASGDRNTGELFF. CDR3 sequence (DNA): TGTGCCAGCGGGGACAGAAACACCGGGGAGCTGTTTTTT.